Listed below are T cell receptor beta chains from one sample, sequenced in a study of T cell responses to AZD1222 COVID-19 vaccine. Using immunoSEQ multiplex PCR, the repertoire was profiled, and TCRdb retains in-frame clones only, with some absent. The data show nearly 110,000 clones, with around 91% seen just once and roughly a fifth held by the top ten. Sequences were derived from peripheral blood, sampled on day 0 of AZD1222 vaccination. The receptor set was obtained from an adult in good health. The CDR3 runs from the conserved cysteine through the conserved F or W. The D gene is left open where the match is weak. Where a row states a size, it is once, few, many or the class of an expanded clone; other rows omit it.

NA	NA	TRBJ2-6	TRBV3-1/TRBV3-2	17	TGTGCCAGCAGCCAAGTATTTCGAGGGGATGGGGCCAACGTCCTGACTTTC	CASSQVFRGDGANVLTF
NA	NA	TRBJ2-7	TRBV12-3/TRBV12-4	11	TGTGCCAGCAGTCGCTCACCTGAGCAGTACTTC	CASSRSPEQYF
NA	NA	TRBJ1-1	TRBV5-6	13	TGTGCCAGCAGCCCGGGCCTCAACACTGAAGCTTTCTTT	CASSPGLNTEAFF
NA	NA	TRBJ2-1	TRBV4-2	15	TGTGCCAGCAGCCAGGCCCATGTGGAATACAATGAGCAGTTCTTC	CASSQAHVEYNEQFF
TRBD2	NA	TRBJ2-7	TRBV7-2	15	TGTGCCAGCAGCTCGGTCGGACTAGGTCCGGGGGAGCAGTACTTC	CASSSVGLGPGEQYF
TRBD2	NA	TRBJ2-3	TRBV19	17	TGTGCCAGTACCTCCCGAGCGGGGGGAAGGGCCCAAGATACGCAGTATTTT	CASTSRAGGRAQDTQYF
NA	NA	TRBJ2-5	TRBV2	15	TGTGCCAGCAGTCCTCCCCCCGGACAGAAAGAGACCCAGTACTTC	CASSPPPGQKETQYF
NA	NA	TRBJ1-5	TRBV6-6	13	TGTGCCAGCGAAGATTCGATGAGTCAGCCCCAGCATTTT	CASEDSMSQPQHF
NA	once	TRBJ2-1	TRBV6-6	13	TGTGCCAGCAGTTATCGACAGCTTAATGAGCAGTTCTTC	CASSYRQLNEQFF
TRBD1	NA	TRBJ1-2	TRBV29-1	14	TGCAGCGTCGTCACAGGGGCCCCTTCGTTTGGCTACACCTTC	CSVVTGAPSFGYTF